One T cell receptor (beta chain) is described in this entry. The CDR3 totals 15 residues. The germline V gene has CDR1 SQVTM and CDR2 ANQGSEA. Losses at the gene ends were 7 bases for V and 0 bases for J; bases not matched to a gene: 10. This specimen belongs to a study of blood T cell repertoires in COVID-19. Study overall: PBMCs, B-cell-depleted T cells, or T cells were the source of the cDNA or gDNA that made up the material.

Under the authors' procedure: Reference gene primers were amplified, and this amplification served to estimate nucleated cell counts. Profiled with immunoSEQ multiplex PCR; TCRdb holds only in-frame clones, not every one. V and J calls and clone size are those listed in that table; D and trimming were worked out from the DNA. Of approximately 240,000 clones in the sample, 80% to 85% were seen once. The sample comprised peripheral blood. The chain joins TRBV29-1 to TRBJ2-7, with 9 bases that match TRBD1. This receptor was taken from a woman aged 55-70 years with acute or convalescent COVID-19. CDR3 in DNA: TGCAGCGCCGGGACAGGGAATCTCGGCTCCTACGAGCAGTACTTC. It translates to CSAGTGNLGSYEQYF.